The rows below give T cell receptor beta chains drawn from one sample of a study of EBV T-cell therapy then PD-1 blockade in nasopharyngeal carcinoma. Their antigens remain unidentified. Libraries were prepared by immunoSEQ multiplex PCR; TCRdb keeps only in-frame clonotypes and omits some of them. The sample records about 20,000 clones, around 84% being singletons. This specimen was CD8+ T cells from blood, taken around day 240 from a patient whose treatment included autologous EBV-specific T cells and nivolumab. All receptors derive from a man aged 35 to 55 with nasopharyngeal carcinoma. Each CDR3 is given with its conserved first and last residue. The order of the fields is V gene, J gene, clone size, D gene, CDR3 protein, CDR3 DNA. D genes are given only for firm matches. Expanded clones get a size class; other rows say once, few or many, or leave the size out.

v_call: TRBV4-3; j_call: TRBJ2-3; clone_size: -; d_call: TRBD1; cdr3_aa: CASSQEQDRSYTDTQYF; cdr3_nt: TGCGCCAGCAGCCAAGAGCAGGACAGGAGCTACACAGATACGCAGTATTTT
v_call: TRBV18; j_call: TRBJ1-5; clone_size: -; d_call: -; cdr3_aa: CASSPGFDSNQPQHF; cdr3_nt: TGTGCCAGCTCACCAGGGTTTGACAGCAATCAGCCCCAGCATTTT
v_call: TRBV29-1; j_call: TRBJ2-6; clone_size: -; d_call: -; cdr3_aa: CSVEDRADSLSGANVLTF; cdr3_nt: TGCAGCGTTGAAGATCGGGCTGACAGCCTCTCTGGGGCCAACGTCCTGACTTTC
v_call: TRBV19; j_call: TRBJ2-7; clone_size: few; d_call: -; cdr3_aa: CASSPLLEQYF; cdr3_nt: TGTGCCAGTAGCCCCCTTCTTGAGCAGTACTTC
v_call: TRBV6-2/TRBV6-3; j_call: TRBJ1-2; clone_size: -; d_call: -; cdr3_aa: CASSWPGDRAPYTF; cdr3_nt: TGTGCCAGCAGTTGGCCCGGAGATCGAGCCCCCTACACCTTC
v_call: TRBV7-9; j_call: TRBJ2-3; clone_size: -; d_call: TRBD1; cdr3_aa: CASSRGPTDRGPTDTQYF; cdr3_nt: TGTGCCAGCAGCCGAGGCCCGACGGACAGGGGGCCCACAGATACGCAGTATTTT
v_call: TRBV2; j_call: TRBJ2-3; clone_size: once; d_call: TRBD2; cdr3_aa: CASSGRTSGASDTQYF; cdr3_nt: TGTGCCAGCAGTGGAAGGACTAGCGGGGCCTCCGATACGCAGTATTTT
v_call: TRBV2; j_call: TRBJ2-7; clone_size: -; d_call: -; cdr3_aa: CASSEMKLVYEQYF; cdr3_nt: TGTGCCAGCAGCGAAATGAAACTAGTATACGAGCAGTACTTC
v_call: TRBV4-1; j_call: TRBJ2-5; clone_size: -; d_call: -; cdr3_aa: CASSDQETQYF; cdr3_nt: TGCGCCAGCAGCGATCAAGAGACCCAGTACTTC
v_call: TRBV19; j_call: TRBJ1-5; clone_size: -; d_call: -; cdr3_aa: CASSIIPGGQPQHF; cdr3_nt: TGTGCCAGTAGTATAATCCCAGGCGGTCAGCCCCAGCATTTT
v_call: TRBV19; j_call: TRBJ1-2; clone_size: -; d_call: -; cdr3_aa: CASSIGAHYGYTF; cdr3_nt: TGTGCCAGTAGTATCGGGGCCCACTATGGCTACACCTTC
v_call: TRBV9; j_call: TRBJ2-2; clone_size: -; d_call: TRBD1; cdr3_aa: CASSVGGGSGTGELFF; cdr3_nt: TGTGCCAGCAGCGTAGGAGGGGGCAGTGGCACCGGGGAGCTGTTTTTT
v_call: TRBV15; j_call: TRBJ2-3; clone_size: -; d_call: -; cdr3_aa: CATSRGEEVADTQYF; cdr3_nt: TGTGCCACCAGCAGAGGGGAGGAAGTAGCAGATACGCAGTATTTT
v_call: TRBV5-5; j_call: TRBJ2-5; clone_size: few; d_call: -; cdr3_aa: CASSLGHSSRETQYF; cdr3_nt: TGTGCCAGCAGCTTGGGACATTCTTCCCGGGAGACCCAGTACTTC
v_call: TRBV19; j_call: TRBJ1-5; clone_size: -; d_call: TRBD1; cdr3_aa: CASSMLLDRSAPWNQPQHF; cdr3_nt: TGTGCCAGTAGTATGTTGCTGGACAGGTCGGCGCCGTGGAATCAGCCCCAGCATTTT
v_call: TRBV10-3; j_call: TRBJ2-7; clone_size: -; d_call: TRBD2; cdr3_aa: CAISGRAGGVGSYEQYF; cdr3_nt: TGTGCCATCAGTGGAAGAGCGGGGGGGGTGGGGTCCTACGAGCAGTACTTC
v_call: TRBV7-8; j_call: TRBJ1-1; clone_size: -; d_call: TRBD1; cdr3_aa: CASSPWDRDTEAFF; cdr3_nt: TGTGCCAGCAGCCCTTGGGACAGGGACACTGAAGCTTTCTTT
v_call: TRBV6-4; j_call: TRBJ2-5; clone_size: -; d_call: TRBD1; cdr3_aa: CASRRDRQETQYF; cdr3_nt: TGTGCCAGCAGGAGGGACAGGCAAGAGACCCAGTACTTC
v_call: TRBV9; j_call: TRBJ1-5; clone_size: -; d_call: -; cdr3_aa: CASGGASNQPQHF; cdr3_nt: TGTGCCAGCGGTGGGGCTAGCAATCAGCCCCAGCATTTT
v_call: TRBV7-8; j_call: TRBJ2-3; clone_size: few; d_call: TRBD2; cdr3_aa: CASSLTPGGPVADTQYF; cdr3_nt: TGTGCCAGCAGCTTAACGCCGGGGGGGCCAGTGGCAGATACGCAGTATTTT
v_call: TRBV29-1; j_call: TRBJ2-7; clone_size: -; d_call: -; cdr3_aa: CSVRRTASEQYF; cdr3_nt: TGCAGCGTTCGGAGGACGGCGAGCGAGCAGTACTTC
v_call: TRBV4-3; j_call: TRBJ2-7; clone_size: medium-sized; d_call: -; cdr3_aa: CASSQGWFEGHGSYEQYF; cdr3_nt: TGCGCCAGCAGCCAAGGTTGGTTCGAGGGACACGGCTCCTACGAGCAGTACTTC
v_call: TRBV19; j_call: TRBJ1-1; clone_size: few; d_call: -; cdr3_aa: CASSMENTEAFF; cdr3_nt: TGTGCCAGTAGTATGGAGAACACTGAAGCTTTCTTT
v_call: TRBV7-3; j_call: TRBJ2-1; clone_size: -; d_call: TRBD2; cdr3_aa: CASSSGLAVDEQFF; cdr3_nt: TGTGCCAGCAGCTCAGGACTAGCGGTGGATGAGCAGTTCTTC
v_call: TRBV7-9; j_call: TRBJ1-4; clone_size: -; d_call: -; cdr3_aa: CASSFPYQGKPNEKLFF; cdr3_nt: TGTGCCAGCAGCTTTCCTTATCAGGGCAAGCCTAATGAAAAACTGTTTTTT
v_call: TRBV4-3; j_call: TRBJ1-2; clone_size: medium-sized; d_call: -; cdr3_aa: CASSLVQGSSGYTF; cdr3_nt: TGCGCCAGCAGCCTCGTACAGGGCTCGAGCGGCTACACCTTC
v_call: TRBV5-1; j_call: TRBJ2-2; clone_size: -; d_call: -; cdr3_aa: CASSDARITGELFF; cdr3_nt: TGCGCCAGCAGCGATGCACGCATCACCGGGGAGCTGTTTTTT
v_call: TRBV10-3; j_call: TRBJ1-1; clone_size: -; d_call: TRBD1; cdr3_aa: CAISERGQLNTEAFF; cdr3_nt: TGTGCCATCAGTGAGAGGGGACAGCTTAACACTGAAGCTTTCTTT
v_call: TRBV9; j_call: TRBJ2-3; clone_size: -; d_call: -; cdr3_aa: CASRGTSVKQYF; cdr3_nt: TGTGCCAGCAGGGGGACTTCGGTGAAGCAGTATTTT
v_call: TRBV9; j_call: TRBJ1-2; clone_size: -; d_call: -; cdr3_aa: CASSPRVGVVPSGYTF; cdr3_nt: TGTGCCAGCAGCCCTCGGGTTGGGGTGGTCCCCTCTGGCTACACCTTC
v_call: TRBV2; j_call: TRBJ1-3; clone_size: -; d_call: -; cdr3_aa: CASSGGAASGNTIYF; cdr3_nt: TGTGCCAGCAGTGGAGGGGCAGCCTCTGGAAACACCATATATTTT
v_call: TRBV7-6; j_call: TRBJ2-3; clone_size: -; d_call: TRBD2; cdr3_aa: CASSQGLAGTDTQYF; cdr3_nt: TGTGCCAGCAGCCAGGGACTAGCGGGCACAGATACGCAGTATTTT
v_call: TRBV7-9; j_call: TRBJ1-2; clone_size: few; d_call: TRBD1; cdr3_aa: CASSLDSLQGNYGYTF; cdr3_nt: TGTGCCAGCAGCTTAGATTCCCTACAGGGGAACTATGGCTACACCTTC
v_call: TRBV6-5; j_call: TRBJ2-5; clone_size: -; d_call: -; cdr3_aa: CASSYGETQYF; cdr3_nt: TGTGCCAGCAGTTACGGGGAGACCCAGTACTTC
v_call: TRBV25-1; j_call: TRBJ1-6; clone_size: few; d_call: -; cdr3_aa: CASSESRGGSPLHF; cdr3_nt: TGTGCCAGCAGTGAATCCAGGGGAGGATCACCCCTCCACTTT